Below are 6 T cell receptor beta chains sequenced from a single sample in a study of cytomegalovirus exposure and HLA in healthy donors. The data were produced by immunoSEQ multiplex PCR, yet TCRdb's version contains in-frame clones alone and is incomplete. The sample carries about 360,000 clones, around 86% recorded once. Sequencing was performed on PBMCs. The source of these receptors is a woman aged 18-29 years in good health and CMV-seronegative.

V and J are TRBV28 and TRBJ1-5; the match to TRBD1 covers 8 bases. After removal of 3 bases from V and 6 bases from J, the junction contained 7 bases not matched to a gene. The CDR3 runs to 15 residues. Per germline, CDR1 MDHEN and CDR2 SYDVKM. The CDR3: CASSFKWTGSQPQHF. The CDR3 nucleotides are TGTGCCAGCAGTTTTAAGTGGACAGGGTCTCAGCCCCAGCATTTT.

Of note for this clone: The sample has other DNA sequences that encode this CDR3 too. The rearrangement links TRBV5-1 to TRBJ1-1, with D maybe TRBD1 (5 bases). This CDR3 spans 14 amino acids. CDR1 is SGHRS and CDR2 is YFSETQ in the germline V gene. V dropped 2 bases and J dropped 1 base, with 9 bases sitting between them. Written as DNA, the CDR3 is TGCGCCAGCAGCTTATTCCAGGGGAACACTGAAGCTTTCTTT. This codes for CASSLFQGNTEAFF.

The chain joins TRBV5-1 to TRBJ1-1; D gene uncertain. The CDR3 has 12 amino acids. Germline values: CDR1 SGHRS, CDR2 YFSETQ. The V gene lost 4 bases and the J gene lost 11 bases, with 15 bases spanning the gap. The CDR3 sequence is CASSPSVGEAFF. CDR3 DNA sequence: TGCGCCAGCAGCCCCTCGGTTGGGGAGGCTTTCTTT.

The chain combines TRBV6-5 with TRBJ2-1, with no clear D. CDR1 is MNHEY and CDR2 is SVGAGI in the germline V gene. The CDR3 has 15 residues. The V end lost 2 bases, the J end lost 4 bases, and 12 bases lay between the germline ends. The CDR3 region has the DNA TGTGCCAGCAGTTACATGGCTAGTCCGTACAATGAGCAGTTCTTC. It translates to CASSYMASPYNEQFF.

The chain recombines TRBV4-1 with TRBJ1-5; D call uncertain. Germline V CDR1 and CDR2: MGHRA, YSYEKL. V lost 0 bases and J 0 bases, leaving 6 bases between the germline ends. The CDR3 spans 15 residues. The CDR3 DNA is TGCGCCAGCAGCCAAGATAGCAGTAGCAATCAGCCCCAGCATTTT. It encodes CASSQDSSSNQPQHF.

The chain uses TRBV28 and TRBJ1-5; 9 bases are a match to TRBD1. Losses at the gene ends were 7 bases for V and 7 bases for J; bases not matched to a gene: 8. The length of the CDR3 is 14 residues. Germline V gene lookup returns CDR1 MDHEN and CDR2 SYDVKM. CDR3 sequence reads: CASILQGAGQPQHF. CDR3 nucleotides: TGTGCCAGCATCCTACAGGGGGCGGGGCAGCCCCAGCATTTT.